Below are 10 T cell receptor beta chains sequenced from a single sample in a study of blood T cell repertoires in COVID-19 (dated by TCRdb to the early 2020s). The library was prepared using the immunoSEQ multiplex PCR assay. TCRdb stores this immuneACCESS table with in-frame sequences only. Part of the clones is absent; in the studies checked, under half of the shortfall reflects unresolved V genes, and no reason is known for the rest. Present in this sample are approximately 400,000 clones, more than 70% of which were seen just once. More than 0.95% of the sample rests with the top ten. The material sequenced was peripheral blood. These receptor sequences come from a man aged 35 to 55 with acute or convalescent COVID-19.

In its sample, this clone was seen once. The chain combines TRBV5-1 with TRBJ1-2, with TRBD1 matching over 7 bases. The CDR3 runs 15 residues. Germline loops: CDR1 SGHRS, CDR2 YFSETQ. V shed 0 bases and J 6 bases; nucleotides not matched to a gene: 8. CDR3 in amino acids: CASSLGGQLTNGYTF. The CDR3 DNA reads TGCGCCAGCAGCTTGGGGGGACAGCTGACTAATGGCTACACCTTC.

This sequence joins TRBV7-8 and TRBJ2-3; D is undetermined. This CDR3 spans 14 amino acids. From germline, CDR1 is SGHVS and CDR2 FQNEAQ. Trimming cost V 4 bases and J 0 bases, with 8 bases left between them. The CDR3 here is CASSYTESTDTQYF. The CDR3 coding sequence is TGTGCCAGCAGCTATACAGAGAGCACAGATACGCAGTATTTT.

The chain carries TRBV15 and TRBJ1-5, with D hard to call. Germline assignment: CDR1 LNHNV and CDR2 YYDKDF (reference sequence). Trimming took 0 bases from V and 0 from J, leaving 9 bases between them. The CDR3 consists of 16 residues. The CDR3 bases are TGTGCCACCAGCAGAGATCTAGCAAATAGCAATCAGCCCCAGCATTTT. Translation: CATSRDLANSNQPQHF.

The genes are TRBV28 and TRBJ2-4; a possible D gene is TRBD1 (6 bases). CDR1 and CDR2 (germline): MDHEN, SYDVKM. Trimming pared 2 bases from V and 2 bases from J, leaving 13 bases between. The CDR3 covers 16 residues. CDR3 protein: CASSLLAGVSKNIQYF. Written as DNA, the CDR3 is TGTGCCAGCAGTTTACTGGCAGGGGTATCCAAAAACATTCAGTACTTC.

V gene TRBV3-1 (or the pseudogene TRBV3-2) combines with J gene TRBJ1-6; D remains unclear. The CDR3 contains 14 residues. Germline CDR1 reads LGHDT; CDR2 reads YNNKEL (reference sequence). The V end was cut by 4 bases, the J end by 7 bases, with 11 bases between. The CDR3: CASSPGYRNSPLHF. Here the CDR3 DNA reads TGTGCCAGCAGCCCAGGCTATAGAAATTCACCCCTCCACTTT.

V gene TRBV9 combines with J gene TRBJ1-2; a possible D gene is TRBD1 (6 bases). The V end was cut by 0 bases, the J end by 6 bases, with 15 bases between. The CDR3 is 15 amino acids. CDR1 is SGDLS and CDR2 is YYNGEE in the germline V gene. CDR3 nucleotides: TGTGCCAGCAGCGTAGAGGTAGGGGGGGCTGATGGCTACACCTTC. Translation gives CASSVEVGGADGYTF.

The J gene is TRBJ1-3, the V gene TRBV29-1; D gene uncertain. Trimming left V 6 bases short and J 0 bases short, with 15 bases between. Germline values: CDR1 SQVTM, CDR2 ANQGSEA. CDR3 length: 15 residues. The CDR3 sequence: CSVQHTAASGNTIYF. The CDR3 bases are TGCAGCGTCCAACACACAGCCGCCTCTGGAAACACCATATATTTT. Full variable domain (outside the CDR3, taken from reference TRBV29-1 and TRBJ1-3): SAVISQKPSRDICQRGTSLTIQCQVDSQVTMMFWYRQQPGQSLTLIATANQGSEATYESGFVIDKFPISRPNLTFSTLTVSNMSPEDSSIYLCSVQHTAASGNTIYFGEGSWLTVV.

This chain connects TRBV12-3 or TRBV12-4 to TRBJ2-7; 8 bases fit TRBD1. V gave up 6 bases and J gave up 6 bases; unmatched junction bases: 4. The CDR3 has 12 residues. CDR3 in amino acids: CASSRQGFEQYF. The DNA of the CDR3 is TGTGCCAGCAGCAGACAGGGGTTCGAGCAGTACTTC.

The chain uses TRBV4-2 and TRBJ2-1; maybe TRBD2 (6 bases). The CDR3 sequence is 16 residues long. Germline CDR1 reads LGHNA; CDR2 reads YNFKEQ. V lost 0 bases and J 7 bases, leaving 16 bases between the germline ends. The CDR3 sequence: CASSQEGGLSANEQFF. The CDR3 DNA reads TGTGCCAGCAGCCAAGAGGGCGGACTATCCGCGAATGAGCAGTTCTTC.

The chain has TRBV11-2 and TRBJ2-7, with D perhaps matching TRBD1 (5 bases). The V end was cut by 2 bases, the J end by 3 bases, with 14 bases between. CDR3 length: 15 residues. Germline V gene data show CDR1 as SGHAT and CDR2 as FQNNGV. The CDR3 region has the DNA TGTGCCAGCAGCTTATCGGTAGGGGCGCTCTACGAGCAGTACTTC. It translates to CASSLSVGALYEQYF.